A selection of T cell receptor beta chains follows, all from one sample in a study of vaccination and CD4 T cells after COVID-19. Antigens of these TCRs are unknown. Each CDR3 protein gets one entry after TCRdb re-called the PCR reads with MiXCR. This sample yields 15,000 to 20,000 distinct CDR3 sequences, of which over 45% are seen a single time; roughly 9% belongs to the top ten. Sequencing was done on a sample of CD4+ T cells from blood, cultured in vitro. These receptors were taken from a human donor who had recovered from COVID-19. CDR3s include the opening cysteine and the closing phenylalanine or tryptophan. Some rows have no size entry. The others give once, few or many, or a class for an expanded clone.

>TRBV7-2|once
CASSREGSANNEQFF
>TRBV10-1|few
CANLGQGNQPQHF
>TRBV20-1|few
CSASIGGSYGYTF
>TRBV7-2|once
CASSPRQSTDTQYF
>TRBV27|.
CASSLRLGNTEAFF
>TRBV5-8|.
CASSLGYNSPLHF
>TRBV2|few
CASDPQGDGYGYTF
>TRBV11-2|.
CASSVGYSNQPQHF
>TRBV6-1|.
CASRTGTGGAYEQYF
>TRBV7-2|.
CASSLQAGDSDTQYF
>TRBV20-1|.
CSARLAEQADTQYF
>TRBV5-1|.
CASSLVQASSYEQYF
>TRBV7-9|.
CASSLISGSTGELFF
>TRBV6-5|once
CASSYVASGRDNEQFF
>TRBV6-2/TRBV6-3|.
CASTDRRNQPQHF
>TRBV10-1|.
CASSRDRVYEQYF
>TRBV7-2|.
CASSPPGLSNTGELFF
>TRBV10-3|once
CAIRGEGRGETQYF
>TRBV6-1|.
CASSVGLHSGYTF
>TRBV10-2|.
CASRFSGLYTEAFF
>TRBV7-3|.
CASSPPTGTSGYRNEQFF
>TRBV6-5|.
CASSYNPEGNSPLHF
>TRBV10-3|.
CAIGTQDTEAFF
>TRBV20-1|.
CSAREPGGLFNYGYTF
>TRBV7-3|.
CASSSSSASGNEQFF
>TRBV15|few
CATSRVGETQYF
>TRBV20-1|few
CSARGGLEGAGDTQYF
>TRBV24-1|.
CATSDSRGQANYGYTF
>TRBV11-2|once
CASSPPAPETQYF
>TRBV7-6|few
CASAGQGGRNTIYF
>TRBV30|.
CAWSRGVTQYF
>TRBV7-6|few
CASSLVTGHGYTF
>TRBV5-5|.
CASSFGTPNYGYTF
>TRBV20-1|.
CSAGPGTENTEAFF